This T cell receptor beta chain was captured by sequencing in a study of cytomegalovirus exposure and HLA in healthy donors (TCRdb year 2017). Turning to the overall study: In an earlier analysis of several hundred of the donors, 276 Gb of sequence data and 95 million to 130 million unique TCR beta sequences from about 179 million T cells were reported. The study combined high-throughput TCR immunosequencing, statistical association of individual TCRs with disease status, and machine learning to predict cytomegalovirus infection status. A few DR-DQ haplotypes were treated as single units for association and clustering because of strong linkage in the cohort. Along with the approximately 700-subject first cohort, a separate validation cohort of roughly 110 different subjects was used. A later genetic analysis took genome-wide SNP genotypes for about 55% of the roughly 670 donors and used that subset as a discovery cohort. The aim of the study was to test whether cataloging public T cell receptors could identify signatures of past pathogen exposure. Rather than using new phenotypic data, the later analysis identified candidate immune exposures from TCR beta sequences and from how often those sequences occurred across donors. A later analysis re-analyzed previously published TCR beta repertoires from 666 donors and added high-resolution HLA genotyping to study TCR occurrence patterns. An earlier analysis of around 640 of the donors used high-throughput TCR beta sequencing to judge whether each TCR beta V gene segment behaved as functional or pseudogenic. The number of donors typed differed by locus, with 629-630 for A, B, C, DRB1 and DQB1, roughly 520 for DQA1, approximately 570 for DPA1, and around 460 for DPB1. The T cell repertoires of some 670 subjects were profiled by immunosequencing and related to cytomegalovirus serostatus. Among about 400 genotyped donors of the cohort, an average of around 250,000 unique TCR beta nucleotide sequences was sequenced per donor, of which approximately 18% were non-productive. Every discovery cohort repertoire had been produced on one sequencing platform. Both class I and class II loci were covered by HLA typing, at four-digit resolution. Of the 300 to 450 genotyped donors, 80% to 90% were placed in the genetic ancestry cluster associated with self-reported Caucasian donors. Donor age, sex, ethnicity and CMV serostatus were compiled alongside the repertoire data. About 280 gigabases of sequencing data and approximately 84 million unique TCR sequences were included in an early release covering about 600 HLA-typed donors. What the authors observed across the whole study: Linkage disequilibrium might explain the correlated functional status among segregating V segments, but an unknown experimental factor could not be ruled out. Because the 87-base-pair reads could not distinguish some IMGT-functional V segments, including TRBV6-2 and TRBV6-3, those segments were excluded. When HLA alleles, especially DR and DQ, strongly co-occurred, attributing TCR associations to individual alleles was difficult. In a later analysis, more than 15,000 TCR beta sequences were associated with specific HLA alleles at a false discovery rate of 0.05. Presence/absence analyses assumed roughly uniform sequencing depth across donors, an assumption that may not hold. An association between a missense DCLRE1C variant and V-gene and J-gene trimming of TCR beta chains was found in a later genetic analysis and replicated in an independent cohort. Most CMV-associated TCR beta chains appeared to be HLA-restricted in a later analysis, and the HLA associations seemed to be driven largely by CMV exposure. In vitro tests confirmed that a few of the cytomegalovirus-associated TCR beta chains recognize cytomegalovirus antigens. Compared with equally common non-associated chains, HLA-associated TCR beta chains in a later analysis were more clonally expanded and had lower generation probabilities. Compared with the 666-donor mean, donors in an Asian-associated ancestry cluster had fewer N-insertions in productive TCRs, according to a later genetic analysis. Several of the top co-occurrence clusters appeared to be linked to parvovirus B19, influenza, CMV and Epstein-Barr virus, according to a later analysis. Across donors, most TCR sequences were observed very rarely, whereas some public TCRs were present in many individuals. The authors suggested that the approach could potentially be extended to other disease states and immunological phenotypes. A cluster of highly shared sequence variants was judged likely to be a technical artifact of the sequencing pipeline. The classifier was reported to diagnose cytomegalovirus status with high specificity and sensitivity in both the original and validation cohorts. Immune exposure information for the cohort was limited to CMV serostatus. In an earlier analysis of 587 of the donors, most TCR beta V segments appeared in productive rearrangements about 87% or about 30% of the time, broadly matching IMGT annotations. A further reported finding was that TCR beta sequences accurately predicted the HLA-A and HLA-B alleles for most subjects in the first cohort. In the study, approximately 150 TCR beta chains were listed as associated with cytomegalovirus. Because some donors lacked HLA typing at each locus, the association tests relied only on the typed subset. Because counts were too low, seventeen rarely observed V segments, including chromosome 9 orphons, were excluded from the earlier analysis of 587 of the donors. A later analysis found that TCR association rates varied across HLA loci, with DRB1 alleles showing the most associated TCRs and HLA-C alleles the fewest. The cohort was sequenced for TCR beta chains only, and without alpha or paired-chain data the features that could be detected were limited.

The library relied on the immunoSEQ multiplex PCR assay. For the multiplex PCR, a mixture combining 60 forward primers for TCR Vbeta segments and 13 reverse primers for TCR Jbeta segments was used. Amplification of the CDR3 region of rearranged TCR beta genes was performed with a multiplex PCR assay on genomic DNA. Amplified TCR beta libraries were sequenced as 87-base-pair reads on the Illumina HiSeq System. Under the source paper's analysis protocol: A later analysis tallied 80 million to 95 million unique TCR beta chains across the 666 repertoires, and some 12 million of those chains were shared by two or more donors. To remove PCR and sequencing errors, raw reads were error-corrected and collapsed into unique sequences using a nearest-neighbor algorithm that merged closely related sequences. To assign V, D and J gene segments, CDR3 sequences were aligned to IMGT reference sequences. Each retained sequence needed at least a six-nucleotide match to both a V gene segment and a J gene segment. Rearrangements were classified as productive when the CDR3 lacked stop codons and remained in frame with V and J, and all other rearrangements were classified as non-productive. Following IMGT convention, CDR3 was defined as the stretch from the second conserved V-encoded cysteine up to the conserved J-encoded phenylalanine. The earlier analysis of about 500 of the donors excluded sequences that lacked an unambiguous match to a single V gene segment. An earlier analysis of some 500 of the donors classified V segments as functional when productive rearrangements were above 56.7% and as segregating when the standard deviation between donors was above 5%. A statistical classification framework was developed to diagnose cytomegalovirus status using the catalog of TCR beta chain sequences. In a later analysis, TCR nucleotide sequences were compared against IMGT/GENE-DB human TR gene sequences so that V and J genes could be assigned. A later analysis assigned CDR3 sequences and most-parsimonious VDJ recombination scenarios with the TCRdist pipeline. In a later analysis, each TCR beta chain was defined by its CDR3 amino acid sequence together with its V-gene family, and reads without a unique V-gene family were excluded. In a later analysis, 500 to 700 highly shared, low-generation-probability nucleotide sequences were removed to address suspected cross-contamination and a sequencing artifact. In a later analysis, a clonal expansion index was calculated for each public chain from normalized within-repertoire ranks of inferred template counts. Generation probabilities in a later analysis came from a VDJ recombination model fitted to out-of-frame rearrangements, and those results were checked against IGoR. In a later analysis, TCR-TCR, TCR-HLA and TCR-CMV co-occurrence was scored with hypergeometric tests, and a repertoire-size bias correction was applied to TCR pairs. False discovery rates were estimated in a later analysis by permuting HLA or CMV assignments 20 times. In a later analysis, co-occurring TCRs were grouped using DBSCAN, with TCRdist sequence similarity added in when clustering inside HLA-allele-positive subsets. Repertoires with fewer than 30,000 or more than 120,000 public chains were left out of co-occurrence clustering, as were five repertoires with anomalous nucleotide sharing. Sourced from immuneACCESS, this table was stored by TCRdb with only in-frame sequences that have V and J called. A share of the clones is absent; for the studies checked, an unresolved V gene accounts for under half, and the remainder has no known explanation. V and J calls and clone size follow that table, whereas D and trimming were derived from the DNA. A total of approximately 130,000 clones appear in this sample, about 78% of them only once. About 3.1% of the sample goes to the ten largest clones.

This clone was found a few times. Its antigen is unknown. No much larger clone exists at a distance of one base, and base qualities are not known. The cohort consisted of 666 healthy bone marrow donors. At the time of sampling, all cohort members were nominally healthy, though unrecorded immune exposures were likely present. CMV serostatus was recorded as positive for some 300 and negative for about half of the 666 cohort members, whereas no CMV serostatus was recorded for the donor in question. A peripheral blood sample was provided by each donor, and peripheral blood mononuclear cells were used for TCR beta sequencing. Genomic DNA was extracted from the blood cell samples with the Qiagen DNeasy Blood Extraction Kit. The CDR3 starts with the cysteine, ends with the phenylalanine, and has 13 residues. Just CDR3 DNA is preserved here, 39 bases in frame from base 1. V and J lose 3 bases and 6 bases, and a span of 12 bases separates them. The CDR1 and CDR2 encoded by the germline V gene are SGHRS and YFSETQ.

The receptor chain draws on TRBV5-1 and TRBJ1-2; the D segment could be TRBD1, given 6 matching bases. This clonotype was obtained from a human donor in good health. The specimen sequenced was PBMCs. The DNA is TGCGCCAGCAGCTCACTACAGGGCGATGGCTACACCTTC. Translated, it gives CASSSLQGDGYTF.